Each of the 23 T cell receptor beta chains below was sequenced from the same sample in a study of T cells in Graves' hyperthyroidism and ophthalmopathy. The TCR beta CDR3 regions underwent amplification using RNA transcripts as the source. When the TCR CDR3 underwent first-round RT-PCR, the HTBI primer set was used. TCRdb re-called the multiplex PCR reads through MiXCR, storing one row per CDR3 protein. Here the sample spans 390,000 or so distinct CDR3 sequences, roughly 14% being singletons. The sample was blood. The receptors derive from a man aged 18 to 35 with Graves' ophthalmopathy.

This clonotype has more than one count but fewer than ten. CDR3 sequence (DNA): TGCAGCGTTGAATCAGGGGACGATGAGCAGTTCTTC. As protein: CSVESGDDEQFF. The chain employs TRBV29-1 and TRBJ2-1, with a weak D call TRBD1 (6 bases). V lost 2 bases and J 8 bases, leaving 10 bases between the germline ends. This CDR3 comprises 12 residues. Germline CDR1 SQVTM, CDR2 ANQGSEA.

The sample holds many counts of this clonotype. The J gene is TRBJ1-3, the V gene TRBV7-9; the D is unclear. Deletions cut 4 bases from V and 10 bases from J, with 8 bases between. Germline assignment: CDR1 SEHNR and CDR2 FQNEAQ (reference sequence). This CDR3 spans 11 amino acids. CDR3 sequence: CASSSSETIYF. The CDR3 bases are TGTGCCAGCAGCTCCTCAGAAACCATATATTTT.

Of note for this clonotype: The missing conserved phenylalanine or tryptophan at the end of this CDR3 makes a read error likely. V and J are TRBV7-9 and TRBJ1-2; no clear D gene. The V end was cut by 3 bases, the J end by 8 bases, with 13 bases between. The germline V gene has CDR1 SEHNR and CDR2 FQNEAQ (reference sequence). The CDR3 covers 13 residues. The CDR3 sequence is CASSFEGTAGYTL. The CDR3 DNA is TGTGCCAGCAGCTTCGAGGGTACGGCCGGCTACACCCTC.

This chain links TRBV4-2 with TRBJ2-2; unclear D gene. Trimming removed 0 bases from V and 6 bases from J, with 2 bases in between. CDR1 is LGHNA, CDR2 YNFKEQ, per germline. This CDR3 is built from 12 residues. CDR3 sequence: CASSQDSGELFF. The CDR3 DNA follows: TGTGCCAGCAGCCAAGATTCCGGGGAGCTGTTTTTT.

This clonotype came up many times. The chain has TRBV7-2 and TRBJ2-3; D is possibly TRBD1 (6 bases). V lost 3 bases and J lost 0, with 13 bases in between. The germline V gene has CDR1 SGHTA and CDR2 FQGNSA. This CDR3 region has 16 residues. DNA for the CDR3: TGTGCCAGCAGCTTCCAGGGGCACCCCAGCACAGATACGCAGTATTTT. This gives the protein CASSFQGHPSTDTQYF.

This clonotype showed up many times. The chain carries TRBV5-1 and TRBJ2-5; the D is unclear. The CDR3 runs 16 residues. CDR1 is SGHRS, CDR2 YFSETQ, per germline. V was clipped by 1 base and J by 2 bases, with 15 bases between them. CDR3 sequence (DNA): TGCGCCAGCAGCTTGAATATGGCAGTCATTCAAGAGACCCAGTACTTC. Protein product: CASSLNMAVIQETQYF.

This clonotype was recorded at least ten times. The CDR3 DNA is TGTGCCATCAGTGTCGCTAGCGGGGACAATGAGCAGTTCTTC. This gives the protein CAISVASGDNEQFF. The J gene is TRBJ2-1, the V gene TRBV10-3, with 9 bases lining up with TRBD2. CDR1 is ENHRY, CDR2 SYGVKD, per germline. The junction had 3 bases not matched to a gene; V was cut back by 4 bases and J by 5 bases. The CDR3 is 14 residues long.

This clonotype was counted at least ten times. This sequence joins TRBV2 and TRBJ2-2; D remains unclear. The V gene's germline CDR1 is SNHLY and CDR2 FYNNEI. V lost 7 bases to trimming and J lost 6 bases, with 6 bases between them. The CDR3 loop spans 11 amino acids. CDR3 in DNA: TGTGCCAGCAACCAGGCCGGGGAGCTGTTTTTT. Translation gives CASNQAGELFF.

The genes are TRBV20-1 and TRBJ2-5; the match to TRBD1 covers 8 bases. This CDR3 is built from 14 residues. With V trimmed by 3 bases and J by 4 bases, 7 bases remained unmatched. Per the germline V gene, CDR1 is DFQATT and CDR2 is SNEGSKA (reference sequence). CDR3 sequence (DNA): TGCAGTGCTAGGGACAGGGAAGAATCAGAGACCCAGTACTTC. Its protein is CSARDREESETQYF.

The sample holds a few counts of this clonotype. The CDR3, as DNA: TGTGCCACCAGTGATCCAAGACTGGAAATAGAGACCCAGTACTTC. Translated: CATSDPRLEIETQYF. V is TRBV24-1 and J is TRBJ2-5; no clear D gene. The length of the CDR3 is 15 residues. V was pared by 3 bases and J by 4 bases, with 14 bases between. Germline lookup yields CDR1 KGHDR and CDR2 SFDVKD.

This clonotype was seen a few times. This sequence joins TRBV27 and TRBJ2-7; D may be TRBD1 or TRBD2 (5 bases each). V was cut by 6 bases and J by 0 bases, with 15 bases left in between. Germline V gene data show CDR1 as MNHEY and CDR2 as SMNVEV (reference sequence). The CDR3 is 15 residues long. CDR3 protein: CASSRGRWSSYEQYF. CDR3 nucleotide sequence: TGTGCCAGCAGCCGGGGACGTTGGAGCTCCTACGAGCAGTACTTC.

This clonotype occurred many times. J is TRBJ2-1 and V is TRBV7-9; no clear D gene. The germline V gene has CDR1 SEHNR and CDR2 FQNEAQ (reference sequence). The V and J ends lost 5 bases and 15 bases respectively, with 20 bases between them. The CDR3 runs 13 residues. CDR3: CASSPGTGVVRFF. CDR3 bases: TGTGCCAGCAGCCCCGGAACCGGTGTCGTGAGGTTCTTC.

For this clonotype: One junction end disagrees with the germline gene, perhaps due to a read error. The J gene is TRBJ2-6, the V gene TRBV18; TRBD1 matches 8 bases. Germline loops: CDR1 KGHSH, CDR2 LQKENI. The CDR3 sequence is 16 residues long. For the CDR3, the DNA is TGTGCCAGCTCACCAGTCCAGGGGGCAGGGGCCAACGTCCTGGCTTTC. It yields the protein CASSPVQGAGANVLAF.

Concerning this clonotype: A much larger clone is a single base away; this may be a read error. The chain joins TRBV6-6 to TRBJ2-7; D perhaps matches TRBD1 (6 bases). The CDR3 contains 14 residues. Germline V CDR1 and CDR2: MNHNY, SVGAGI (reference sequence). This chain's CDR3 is CTSSYSGQSYEQYF. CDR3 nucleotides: TGTACCAGCAGTTACTCCGGACAGTCCTACGAGCAGTACTTC.

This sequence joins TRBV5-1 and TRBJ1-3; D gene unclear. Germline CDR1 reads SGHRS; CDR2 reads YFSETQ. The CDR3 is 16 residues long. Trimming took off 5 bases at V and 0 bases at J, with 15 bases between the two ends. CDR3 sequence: CASSPGWVSSGNTIYF. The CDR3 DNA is TGCGCCAGCAGTCCCGGGTGGGTTTCCTCTGGAAACACCATATATTTT.

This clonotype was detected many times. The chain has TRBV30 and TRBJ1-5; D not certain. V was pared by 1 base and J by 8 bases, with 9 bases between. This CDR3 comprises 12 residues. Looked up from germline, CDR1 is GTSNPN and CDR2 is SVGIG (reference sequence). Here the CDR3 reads CAWSANREPQHF. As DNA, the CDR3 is TGTGCCTGGAGTGCTAACCGGGAGCCCCAGCATTTT.

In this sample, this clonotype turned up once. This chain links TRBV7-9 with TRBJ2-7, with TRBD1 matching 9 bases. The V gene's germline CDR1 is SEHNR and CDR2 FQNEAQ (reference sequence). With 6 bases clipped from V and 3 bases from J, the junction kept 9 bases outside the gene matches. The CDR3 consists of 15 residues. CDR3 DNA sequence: TGTGCCAGCAGAGGCCGGGACAGGGTTTTCTACGAGCAGTACTTC. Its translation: CASRGRDRVFYEQYF.

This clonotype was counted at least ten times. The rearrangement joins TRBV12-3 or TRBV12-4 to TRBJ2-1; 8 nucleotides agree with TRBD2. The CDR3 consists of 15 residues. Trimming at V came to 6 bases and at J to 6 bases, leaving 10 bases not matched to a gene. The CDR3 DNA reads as TGTGCCAGCAGCCTCGGGAGGGGTCTAGTCAATGAGCAGTTCTTC. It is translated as CASSLGRGLVNEQFF.

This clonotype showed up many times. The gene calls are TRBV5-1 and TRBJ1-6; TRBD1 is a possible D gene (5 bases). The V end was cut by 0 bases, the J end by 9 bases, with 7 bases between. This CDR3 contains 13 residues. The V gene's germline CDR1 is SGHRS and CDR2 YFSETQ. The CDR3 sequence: CASSLAGRSPLHF. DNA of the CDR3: TGCGCCAGCAGCTTGGCGGGGCGTTCACCCCTCCACTTT.

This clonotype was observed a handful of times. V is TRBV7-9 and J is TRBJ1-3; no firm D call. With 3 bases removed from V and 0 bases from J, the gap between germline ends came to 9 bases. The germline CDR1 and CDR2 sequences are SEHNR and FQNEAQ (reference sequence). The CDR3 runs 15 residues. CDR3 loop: CASSFGRSSGNTIYF. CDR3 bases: TGTGCCAGCAGCTTTGGCCGGAGCTCTGGAAACACCATATATTTT.

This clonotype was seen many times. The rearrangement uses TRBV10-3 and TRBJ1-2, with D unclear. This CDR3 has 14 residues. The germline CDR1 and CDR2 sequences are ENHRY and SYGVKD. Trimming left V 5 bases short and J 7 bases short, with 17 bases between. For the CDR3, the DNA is TGTGCCATCAGTTCACAGCAAAATCAACTTGGCTACACCTTC. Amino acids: CAISSQQNQLGYTF.

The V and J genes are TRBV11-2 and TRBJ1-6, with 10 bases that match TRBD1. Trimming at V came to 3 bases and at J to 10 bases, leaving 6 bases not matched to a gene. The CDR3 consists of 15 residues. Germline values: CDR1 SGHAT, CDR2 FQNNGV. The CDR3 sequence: CASSFGTGVGSPLHF. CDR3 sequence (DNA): TGTGCCAGCAGCTTTGGGACAGGGGTGGGATCACCCCTCCACTTT.

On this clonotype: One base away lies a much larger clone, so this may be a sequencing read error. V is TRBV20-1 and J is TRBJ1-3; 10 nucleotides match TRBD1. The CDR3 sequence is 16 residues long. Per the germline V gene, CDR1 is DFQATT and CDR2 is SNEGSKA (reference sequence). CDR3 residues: CSATGTGAFSGNTVYF. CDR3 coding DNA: TGCAGTGCTACCGGGACAGGGGCATTTTCGGGAAACACCGTATATTTT.